This TCR beta chain was found in a study of blood T cell repertoires in COVID-19. Study-level background: Material from acute and convalescent COVID-19 was sourced from the United States, Italy and Spain. T cells, B-cell-depleted T cells, or PBMCs supplied cDNA or gDNA.

In the original analysis: Estimation of nucleated cell counts was performed using reference gene primer amplification. Profiling relied on immunoSEQ multiplex PCR, and the TCRdb table lists in-frame clones only, not all of them. V, J and clone size reflect that table, while D and trimming were determined from the DNA. The table lists about 180,000 clones, roughly 87% of them singletons. The sequenced sample was peripheral blood. The clonotype originates from a woman between 65 and 79 years old with acute or convalescent COVID-19.

The CDR3 loop is CASTTGGTQGPGYTF. Written as DNA, the CDR3 is TGTGCCAGCACTACCGGGGGGACACAGGGACCTGGCTACACCTTC. The chain combines TRBV28 with TRBJ1-2, with a tentative D call TRBD1 (6 bases). Per the germline V gene, CDR1 is MDHEN and CDR2 is SYDVKM. CDR3 length: 15 residues. V gave up 7 bases and J gave up 7 bases, with 22 bases separating them.